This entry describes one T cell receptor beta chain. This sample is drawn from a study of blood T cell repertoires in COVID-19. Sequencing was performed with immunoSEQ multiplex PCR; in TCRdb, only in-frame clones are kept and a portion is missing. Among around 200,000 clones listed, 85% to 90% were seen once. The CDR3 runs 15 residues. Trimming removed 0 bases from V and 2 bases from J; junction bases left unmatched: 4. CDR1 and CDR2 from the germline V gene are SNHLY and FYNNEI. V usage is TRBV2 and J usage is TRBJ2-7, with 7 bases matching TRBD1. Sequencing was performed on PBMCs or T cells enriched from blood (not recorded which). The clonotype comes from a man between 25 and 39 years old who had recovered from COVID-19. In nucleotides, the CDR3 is TGTGCCAGCAGTGAAGCCCGGGGACAGACCTACGAGCAGTACTTC. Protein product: CASSEARGQTYEQYF. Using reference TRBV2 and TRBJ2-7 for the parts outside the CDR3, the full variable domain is EPEVTQTPSHQVTQMGQEVILRCVPISNHLYFYWYRQILGQKVEFLVSFYNNEISEKSEIFDDQFSVERPDGSNFTLKIRSTKLEDSAMYFCASSEARGQTYEQYFGPGTRLTVT.